A selection of T cell receptor beta chains follows, all from one sample in a study of cytomegalovirus exposure and HLA in healthy donors. Repertoires were generated with immunoSEQ multiplex PCR, while TCRdb's copy carries only in-frame clones and drops some. The table has about 65,000 clones, approximately 78% seen once. Sample: PBMCs. The receptors shown here come from a girl aged 5-17 years in good health and CMV-seropositive. Both conserved end residues are part of each CDR3. D genes are given only for firm matches. Size tells how often a clone was seen (once, few, many) or the class of an expanded clone, and some rows leave it out.

D gene	clone size	V gene	J gene	CDR3 DNA	CDR3 protein
TRBD1	NA	TRBV6-1	TRBJ2-3	TGTGCCAGCAGGGACCGACAGGGTGTAGATACGCAGTATTTT	CASRDRQGVDTQYF
TRBD2	NA	TRBV11-2	TRBJ2-1	TGTGCCAGCAGATTCATTGGGCGGGAGACCCATGAGCAGTTCTTC	CASRFIGRETHEQFF
NA	few	TRBV6-1	TRBJ2-1	TGTGCCAGCTCGATGACAGAAGCTAATGAGCAGTTCTTC	CASSMTEANEQFF
TRBD2	NA	TRBV5-4	TRBJ2-7	TGTGCCAGCAGCTTGGGACCCACCGGGCGGGGGGCCTCTGGGGAGCAGTACTTC	CASSLGPTGRGASGEQYF
TRBD1	NA	TRBV18	TRBJ1-2	TGTGCCAGCACGCGACAGGGGGCGAGGCATGGCTACACCTTC	CASTRQGARHGYTF
NA	NA	TRBV27	TRBJ1-1	TGTGCCAGCAGTTTACGGTCCATGAACACTGAAGCTTTCTTT	CASSLRSMNTEAFF
NA	NA	TRBV4-3	TRBJ2-5	TGCGCCAGCAGCCAAGATCTTGGCGGAGGAGAGACCCAGTACTTC	CASSQDLGGGETQYF
NA	few	TRBV2	TRBJ2-3	TGTGCCAGCAGAGACACCCGGATCGGGCAGTATTTT	CASRDTRIGQYF
NA	NA	TRBV6-5	TRBJ1-4	TGTGCCAGCAGTTACGGCAGGCTTAATGAAAAACTGTTTTTT	CASSYGRLNEKLFF
NA	NA	TRBV28	TRBJ1-1	TGTGCCAGCAGTCCCCAACAGGGCTCTGGCACTGAAGCTTTCTTT	CASSPQQGSGTEAFF
NA	NA	TRBV7-8	TRBJ2-3	TGTGCCAGCAGCTTCTTCGACACCGTCACAGATACGCAGTATTTT	CASSFFDTVTDTQYF
NA	NA	TRBV28	TRBJ2-7	TGTGCCAGCAGCTTCCCTTCCACCGGGTCCATCTCCTACGAGCAGTACTTC	CASSFPSTGSISYEQYF
NA	NA	TRBV5-1	TRBJ1-5	TGCGCCAGCAGCTTGGGACAGCCCAATCAGCCCCAGCATTTT	CASSLGQPNQPQHF
NA	once	TRBV7-2	TRBJ1-5	TGTGCCAGCAGCTTACAGGGGTTGGGCAATCAGCCCCAGCATTTT	CASSLQGLGNQPQHF
NA	NA	TRBV6-5	TRBJ2-7	TGTGCCAGCAGTGCCGGGACTCCCCGCTACGAGCAGTACTTC	CASSAGTPRYEQYF
TRBD1	NA	TRBV13	TRBJ2-1	TGTGCCAGCAGCGCCCCGGGGACAGGCCAGTTCTTC	CASSAPGTGQFF
NA	once	TRBV25-1	TRBJ1-6	TGTGCCAGCAGCTTGGACAGTTATAATTCACCCCTCCACTTT	CASSLDSYNSPLHF
TRBD1	NA	TRBV30	TRBJ1-2	TGTGCCTGGAGTCCCCAGGGGGTCTATGGCTACACCTTC	CAWSPQGVYGYTF
TRBD2	NA	TRBV5-4	TRBJ2-5	TGTGCCAGCAGCAGCACGACTAGCGGGGGGCTAGAGACCCAGTACTTC	CASSSTTSGGLETQYF
NA	once	TRBV9	TRBJ2-2	TGTGCCAGCAGCCTTATTACCGGGGAGCTGTTTTTT	CASSLITGELFF
NA	NA	TRBV30	TRBJ2-1	TGTGCCTGGGACCCCGGGGGATTATACAATGAGCAGTTCTTC	CAWDPGGLYNEQFF
TRBD1	NA	TRBV18	TRBJ1-3	TGTGCCAGCTCACTGGGGGACAGCTCTGGAAACACCATATATTTT	CASSLGDSSGNTIYF
NA	NA	TRBV27	TRBJ2-7	TGTGCCAGCACCTCACTACCCCTTGGGGAGCAGTACTTC	CASTSLPLGEQYF
NA	NA	TRBV7-2	TRBJ1-1	TGTGCCAGCAGCTTAGGGGCAGCCCTCCTGGGAGCTTTCTTT	CASSLGAALLGAFF
NA	NA	TRBV6-5	TRBJ1-6	TGTGCCAGCAGTTACCGGGACTACCTCCCACCCCTCCACTTT	CASSYRDYLPPLHF